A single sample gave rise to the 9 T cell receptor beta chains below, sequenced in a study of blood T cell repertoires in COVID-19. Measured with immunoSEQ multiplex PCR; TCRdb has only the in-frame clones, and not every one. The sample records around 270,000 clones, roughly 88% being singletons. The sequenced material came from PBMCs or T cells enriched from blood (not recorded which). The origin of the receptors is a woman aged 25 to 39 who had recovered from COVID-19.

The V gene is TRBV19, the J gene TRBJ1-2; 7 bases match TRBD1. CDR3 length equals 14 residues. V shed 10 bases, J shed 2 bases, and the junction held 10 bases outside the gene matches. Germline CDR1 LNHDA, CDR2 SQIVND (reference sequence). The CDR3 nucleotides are TGTGCCACCCGACGACAGGGAGTCAACTATGGCTACACCTTC. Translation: CATRRQGVNYGYTF.

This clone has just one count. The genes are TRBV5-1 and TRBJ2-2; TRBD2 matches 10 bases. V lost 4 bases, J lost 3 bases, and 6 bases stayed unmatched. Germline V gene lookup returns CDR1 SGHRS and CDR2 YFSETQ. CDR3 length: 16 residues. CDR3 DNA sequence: TGCGCCAGCAGCATTGGGACTAGCGTTTACACCGGGGAGCTGTTTTTT. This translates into CASSIGTSVYTGELFF.

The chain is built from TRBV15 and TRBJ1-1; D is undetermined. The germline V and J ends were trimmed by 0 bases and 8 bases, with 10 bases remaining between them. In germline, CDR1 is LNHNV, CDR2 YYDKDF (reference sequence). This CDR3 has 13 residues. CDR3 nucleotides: TGTGCCACCAGCAGAGAACCCCCGACAGAAGCTTTCTTT. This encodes CATSREPPTEAFF.

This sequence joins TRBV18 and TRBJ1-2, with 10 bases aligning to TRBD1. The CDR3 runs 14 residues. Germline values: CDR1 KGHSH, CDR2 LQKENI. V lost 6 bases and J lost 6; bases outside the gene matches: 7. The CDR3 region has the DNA TGTGCCAGCTCGCCCGACAGGGGGCAACATGGCTACACCTTC. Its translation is CASSPDRGQHGYTF. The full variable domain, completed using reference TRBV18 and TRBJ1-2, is NAGVMQNPRHLVRRRGQEARLRCSPMKGHSHVYWYRQLPEEGLKFMVYLQKENIIDESGMPKERFSAEFPKEGPSILRIQQVVRGDSAAYFCASSPDRGQHGYTFGSGTRLTVV.

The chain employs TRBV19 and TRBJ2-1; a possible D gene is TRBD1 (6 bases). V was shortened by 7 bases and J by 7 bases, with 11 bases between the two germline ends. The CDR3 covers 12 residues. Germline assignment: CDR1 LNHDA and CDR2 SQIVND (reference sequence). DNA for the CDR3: TGTGCCAGTAAGCCAGGGGCGAATGAGCAGTTCTTC. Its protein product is CASKPGANEQFF.

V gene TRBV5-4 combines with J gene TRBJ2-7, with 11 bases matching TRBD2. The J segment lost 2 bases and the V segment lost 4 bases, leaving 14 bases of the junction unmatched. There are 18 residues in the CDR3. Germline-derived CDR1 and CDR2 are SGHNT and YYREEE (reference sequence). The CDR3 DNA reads TGTGCCAGCAGCCCGACGGGACTAGCGGAAAACAGTGCCTACGAGCAGTACTTC. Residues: CASSPTGLAENSAYEQYF.

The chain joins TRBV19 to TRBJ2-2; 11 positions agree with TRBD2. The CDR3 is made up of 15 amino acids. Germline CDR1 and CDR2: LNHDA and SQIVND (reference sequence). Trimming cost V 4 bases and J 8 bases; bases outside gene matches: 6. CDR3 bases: TGTGCCAGTAGTAACTCACTAGCGGGAGTAGGGGAGCTGTTTTTT. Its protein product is CASSNSLAGVGELFF. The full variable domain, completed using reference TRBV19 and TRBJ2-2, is DGGITQSPKYLFRKEGQNVTLSCEQNLNHDAMYWYRQDPGQGLRLIYYSQIVNDFQKGDIAEGYSVSREKKESFPLTVTSAQKNPTAFYLCASSNSLAGVGELFFGEGSRLTVL.

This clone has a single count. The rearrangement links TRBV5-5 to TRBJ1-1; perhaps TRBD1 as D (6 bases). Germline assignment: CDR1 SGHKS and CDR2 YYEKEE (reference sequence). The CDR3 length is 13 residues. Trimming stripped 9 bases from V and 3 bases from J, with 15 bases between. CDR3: CATQGGGYTEAFF. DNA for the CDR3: TGTGCCACCCAAGGGGGGGGCTACACTGAAGCTTTCTTT.

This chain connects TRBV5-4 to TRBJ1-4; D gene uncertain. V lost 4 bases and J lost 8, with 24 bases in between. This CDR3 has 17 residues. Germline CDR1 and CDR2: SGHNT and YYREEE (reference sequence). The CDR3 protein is CASSPGFHGGLGEKLFF. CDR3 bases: TGTGCCAGCAGCCCCGGTTTCCATGGAGGGTTAGGAGAAAAACTGTTTTTT.